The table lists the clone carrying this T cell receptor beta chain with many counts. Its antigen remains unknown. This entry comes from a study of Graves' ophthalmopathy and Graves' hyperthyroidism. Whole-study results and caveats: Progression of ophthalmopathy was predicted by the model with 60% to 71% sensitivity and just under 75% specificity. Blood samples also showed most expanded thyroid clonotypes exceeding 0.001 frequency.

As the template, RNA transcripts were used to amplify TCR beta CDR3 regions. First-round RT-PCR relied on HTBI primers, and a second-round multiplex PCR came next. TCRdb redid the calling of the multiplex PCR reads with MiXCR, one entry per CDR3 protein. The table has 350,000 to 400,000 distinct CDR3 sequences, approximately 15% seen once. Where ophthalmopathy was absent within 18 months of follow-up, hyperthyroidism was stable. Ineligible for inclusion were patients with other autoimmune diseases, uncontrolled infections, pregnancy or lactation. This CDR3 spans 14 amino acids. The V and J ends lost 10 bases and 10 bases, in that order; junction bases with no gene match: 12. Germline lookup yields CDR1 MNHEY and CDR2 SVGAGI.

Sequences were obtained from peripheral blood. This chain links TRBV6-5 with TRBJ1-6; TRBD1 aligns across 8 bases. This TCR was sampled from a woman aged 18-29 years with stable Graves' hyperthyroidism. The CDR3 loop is CAISESGGGSPLHF. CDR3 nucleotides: TGTGCCATCTCCGAATCAGGGGGCGGCTCACCCCTCCACTTT.